Below are 25 T cell receptor beta chains sequenced from a single sample in a study of graft-versus-host responses after intestinal transplantation (dated by TCRdb to 2020 to 2023). Library preparation used the immunoSEQ multiplex PCR assay. TCRdb holds this immuneACCESS table with in-frame rearrangements only. Some clones are missing; in checked studies, unresolved V genes explain under half, and the rest has no known cause. The sample records 15,000 or so clones, around 33% of which are singletons. The ten largest make up about 3.5% of the sample. The time point tag for this specimen amounts to: cells obtained before transplantation from donor or recipient. Material: alloreactive CD4+ T cells from a mixed lymphocyte reaction culture, obtained before intestinal transplant. Interpreted using the paper, the cell subset or site label stands for: CFSE-low proliferating T cells sorted from roughly 6-day pre-transplant mixed lymphocyte reaction (GvH or HvG direction). The source is a human patient who received an intestinal transplant.

J is TRBJ1-6 and V is TRBV7-2, with D perhaps matching TRBD1 (6 bases). Germline V CDR1 and CDR2: SGHTA, FQGNSA. The CDR3 has 15 residues. V was clipped by 5 bases and J by 6 bases, with 14 bases between them. In nucleotides, the CDR3 is TGTGCCAGCAGCCTCAGGGGATCCGGTAATTCACCCCTCCACTTT. Its protein is CASSLRGSGNSPLHF.

The chain couples TRBV14 to TRBJ2-1, with 11 bases lining up with TRBD2. J gave up 9 bases and V 5 bases, and 9 bases lay outside the gene matches. CDR1 SGHDN and CDR2 FVKESK come from the germline V gene. The CDR3 runs to 15 residues. The CDR3 loop is CASSKLAGGRVEQFF. Here the CDR3 DNA reads TGTGCCAGCAGCAAATTAGCGGGAGGGCGGGTTGAGCAGTTCTTC.

The chain links TRBV11-1 to TRBJ1-6; D unclear. V lost 3 bases, J lost 10 bases, and 10 bases lay in between. Per the germline V gene, CDR1 is SGHAT and CDR2 is FQDESV (reference sequence). The CDR3 is made up of 13 amino acids. The CDR3 sequence: CASSFIGNSPLHF. CDR3 DNA sequence: TGTGCCAGCAGCTTCATTGGGAACTCACCCCTCCACTTT.

This chain's CDR3 is CASSESGGATDTQYF. The CDR3 bases are TGTGCCAGCAGTGAAAGCGGGGGGGCCACAGATACGCAGTATTTT. V usage is TRBV6-4 and J usage is TRBJ2-3, with 10 bases matching TRBD2. CDR1 MRHNA and CDR2 SNTAGT come from the germline V gene. The V gene end was trimmed by 3 bases and the J gene end by 2 bases; junction bases not matched to a gene: 2. The CDR3 loop spans 15 amino acids.

The chain combines TRBV4-2 with TRBJ2-1; 8 nucleotides match TRBD2. Germline assignment: CDR1 LGHNA and CDR2 YNFKEQ. CDR3 length: 14 amino acids. V was pared by 4 bases and J by 4 bases, with 3 bases of the junction left unmatched. The CDR3 sequence: CASSRAGEYNEQFF. CDR3 bases: TGTGCCAGCAGCCGAGCGGGGGAGTACAATGAGCAGTTCTTC.

This clone has only one observation. One junction end disagrees with the germline gene, perhaps due to a read error. The chain couples TRBV6-5 to TRBJ2-2, with 10 bases lining up with TRBD1. This CDR3 is built from 15 residues. Looked up from germline, CDR1 is MNHEY and CDR2 is SVGAGI. The CDR3 sequence is CASSYGQGGHRGAVF. As DNA, the CDR3 is TGTGCCAGCAGTTACGGACAGGGGGGACACCGGGGAGCTGTTTTT.

V and J are TRBV11-2 and TRBJ2-4; 8 nucleotides agree with TRBD1. The V and J ends lost 2 bases and 12 bases, in that order; junction bases with no gene match: 6. Germline CDR1 reads SGHAT; CDR2 reads FQNNGV. CDR3 length equals 13 residues. The CDR3 loop is CASSLSRTGPQYF. The CDR3 DNA reads TGTGCCAGCAGCTTATCCCGGACAGGGCCTCAGTACTTC. Using reference TRBV11-2 and TRBJ2-4 for the parts outside the CDR3, the full variable domain is EAGVAQSPRYKIIEKRQSVAFWCNPISGHATLYWYQQILGQGPKLLIQFQNNGVVDDSQLPKDRFSAERLKGVDSTLKIQPAKLEDSAVYLCASSLSRTGPQYFGAGTRLSVL.

This clone was picked up one time. The genes are TRBV9 and TRBJ1-2, with 8 bases lining up with TRBD1. Losses at the gene ends were 4 bases for V and 2 bases for J; bases not matched to a gene: 4. The CDR3 is 14 residues long. Germline values: CDR1 SGDLS, CDR2 YYNGEE. In nucleotides, the CDR3 is TGTGCCAGCAGCCTCGACAGGGGCAACTATGGCTACACCTTC. Residues: CASSLDRGNYGYTF.

This sequence joins TRBV7-6 and TRBJ2-1; D is uncertain. Germline values: CDR1 SGHVS, CDR2 FNYEAQ. The CDR3 has 12 amino acids. The germline V and J ends were trimmed by 4 bases and 8 bases, with 9 bases remaining between them. The CDR3, as DNA: TGTGCCAGCAGCTCATCATCCTATGAGCAGTTCTTC. The encoded protein is CASSSSSYEQFF.

J is TRBJ2-5 and V is TRBV5-1; the match to TRBD1 covers 9 bases. CDR1 is SGHRS and CDR2 is YFSETQ in the germline V gene. The CDR3 is 15 amino acids. J lost 5 bases, V lost 0 bases, and 5 bases had no gene match. CDR3 bases: TGCGCCAGCAGCTTGGGGGGGACAGGGTACGAGACCCAGTACTTC. Its translation: CASSLGGTGYETQYF.

Within the sample, this clone is medium-sized (0.01 to 0.1%). This rearrangement joins TRBV10-3 to TRBJ1-3; D remains ambiguous. Germline V gene data show CDR1 as ENHRY and CDR2 as SYGVKD. The CDR3 contains 13 residues. The V end was cut by 6 bases, the J end by 0 bases, with 6 bases between. CDR3 amino acids: CAIRISSGNTIYF. The CDR3 coding sequence is TGTGCCATCAGGATAAGCTCTGGAAACACCATATATTTT.

The chain joins TRBV10-1 to TRBJ2-1; TRBD2 is a possible D gene (5 bases). This CDR3 is 18 amino acids long. V lost 0 bases, J lost 7 bases, and 22 bases lay in between. Germline lookup yields CDR1 WNHNN and CDR2 SYGVQD (reference sequence). CDR3 DNA: TGCGCCAGCAGTGAGTCGAGGGTTTTTTCACGCGTCGGGAATGAGCAGTTCTTC. Its protein product is CASSESRVFSRVGNEQFF.

The table lists this clone with a few counts. This chain joins TRBV5-1 and TRBJ2-1; 8 bases line up with TRBD2. Looked up from germline, CDR1 is SGHRS and CDR2 is YFSETQ. Unmatched junction bases numbered 2, after V lost 8 bases and J lost 4 bases. The CDR3 contains 12 residues. CDR3: CASGGGYNEQFF. In DNA form, the CDR3 reads TGCGCCAGTGGCGGGGGGTACAATGAGCAGTTCTTC. Drawing the rest from reference TRBV5-1 and TRBJ2-1, the complete variable domain is KAGVTQTPRYLIKTRGQQVTLSCSPISGHRSVSWYQQTPGQGLQFLFEYFSETQRNKGNFPGRFSGRQFSNSRSEMNVSTLELGDSALYLCASGGGYNEQFFGPGTRLTVL.

This rearrangement joins TRBV7-9 to TRBJ1-2, with TRBD1 matching 10 bases. The CDR3 sequence is 17 residues long. Looked up from germline, CDR1 is SEHNR and CDR2 is FQNEAQ (reference sequence). V lost 5 bases and J lost 1; bases outside the gene matches: 10. CDR3: CASSTGTGDLDNYGYTF. The CDR3 DNA reads as TGTGCCAGCAGCACCGGGACAGGGGATTTGGATAACTATGGCTACACCTTC.

This clone is classed as medium-sized. The rearrangement links TRBV13 to TRBJ1-1; unclear D gene. The CDR3 runs 13 residues. CDR1 PRHDT and CDR2 FYEKMQ come from the germline V gene (reference sequence). Deletions cut 0 bases from V and 5 bases from J, with 7 bases between. The DNA for the CDR3 is TGTGCCAGCAGCTTAGGGGTTGGGACTGAAGCTTTCTTT. Protein sequence: CASSLGVGTEAFF.

This clone was detected a few times. The chain recombines TRBV27 with TRBJ2-5, with a possible D match to TRBD1 (7 bases). The CDR3 sequence is 16 residues long. Trimming shortened V by 2 bases and J by 2 bases, and 15 bases separated the two germline ends. Looked up from germline, CDR1 is MNHEY and CDR2 is SMNVEV (reference sequence). DNA of the CDR3: TGTGCCAGCAGTTTAGGTTCGGCAGGGGGGCAAGAGACCCAGTACTTC. Residues: CASSLGSAGGQETQYF.

V is TRBV28 and J is TRBJ1-6, with D possibly TRBD1 on 6 matching bases. Germline CDR1 MDHEN, CDR2 SYDVKM. The CDR3 runs 15 residues. With 3 bases removed from V and 8 bases from J, the gap between germline ends came to 14 bases. The CDR3 here is CASSFRGRGYSPLHF. The CDR3 DNA reads as TGTGCCAGCAGTTTTCGGGGGCGAGGTTATTCACCCCTCCACTTT.

The chain has TRBV6-1 and TRBJ2-1; D may be TRBD1 (6 bases). Looked up from germline, CDR1 is MNHNS and CDR2 is SASEGT. The length of the CDR3 is 11 residues. The V end was cut by 6 bases, the J end by 15 bases, with 15 bases between. The CDR3 bases are TGTGCCAGCAGCCGCAGGGGCGCTTGGTTCTTC. Protein sequence: CASSRRGAWFF.

The chain uses TRBV2 and TRBJ2-3; D assignment may be TRBD1 or TRBD2 (6 bases each). The germline gives CDR1 SNHLY, CDR2 FYNNEI. The CDR3 runs to 14 residues. Deletions cut 8 bases from V and 1 base from J, with 13 bases between. The CDR3 coding sequence is TGTGCCAGCTCCGGGGGCGGCGGCACAGATACGCAGTATTTT. Translation: CASSGGGGTDTQYF.

This clone has more than one count but fewer than ten. This chain uses TRBV5-4 with TRBJ1-5; 8 bases match TRBD1. CDR3 length: 14 residues. Germline V gene sequence: CDR1 SGHNT, CDR2 YYREEE (reference sequence). Unmatched junction bases numbered 5, after V lost 3 bases and J lost 6 bases. CDR3 protein: CASSSQGDAQPQHF. CDR3 nucleotides: TGTGCCAGCAGCTCACAGGGGGATGCTCAGCCCCAGCATTTT.

This clone was observed a few times. The chain links TRBV27 to TRBJ2-1; D remains unclear. The CDR3 contains 11 residues. Trimming took 4 bases from V and 8 from J, leaving 6 bases between them. Germline V CDR1 and CDR2: MNHEY, SMNVEV (reference sequence). This chain's CDR3 is CASSSRDEQFF. CDR3 nucleotide sequence: TGTGCCAGCAGTTCCCGAGATGAGCAGTTCTTC.

This chain links TRBV7-3 with TRBJ2-7; possible D gene TRBD2, 6 bases. Germline V gives CDR1 SGHTA, CDR2 FQGTGA. The CDR3 has 13 amino acids. V dropped 1 base and J dropped 3 bases, with 7 bases sitting between them. The DNA for the CDR3 is TGTGCCAGCAGCTTAATCGGGGGCTACGAGCAGTACTTC. It translates to CASSLIGGYEQYF.

A few counts support this clone. The chain is built from TRBV2 and TRBJ1-6; the D gene is possibly TRBD1 (5 bases). This CDR3 has 15 amino acids. CDR1 and CDR2 (germline): SNHLY, FYNNEI. The V gene lost 5 bases and the J gene lost 7 bases, with 15 bases spanning the gap. The CDR3 loop is CASSLDGAGNSPLHF. DNA for the CDR3: TGTGCCAGCAGTCTTGACGGGGCCGGCAATTCACCCCTCCACTTT.

V is TRBV5-6 and J is TRBJ1-5; no clear D gene. CDR3 length: 17 amino acids. The germline V gene encodes CDR1 SGHDT and CDR2 YYEEEE. With 3 bases removed from V and 0 bases from J, the gap between germline ends came to 16 bases. CDR3 DNA: TGTGCCAGCAGCTACCGACAAGCTGTATATAGCAATCAGCCCCAGCATTTT. Translation: CASSYRQAVYSNQPQHF.

This clone has only a few counts. The chain carries TRBV6-9 and TRBJ2-7, with D maybe TRBD2 (6 bases). Germline assignment: CDR1 MNHGY and CDR2 SVAAGI. This CDR3 is 15 amino acids long. V lost 4 bases and J lost 6, with 19 bases in between. CDR3 in DNA: TGTGCCAGCAGTTCGAGGGAGGCCTGGCCGTCCGAGCAGTACTTC. Translating it yields CASSSREAWPSEQYF.